A single sample gave rise to the 2 T cell receptor beta chains below, sequenced in a study of blood T cell repertoires in COVID-19. Measured with immunoSEQ multiplex PCR; TCRdb has only the in-frame clones, and not every one. The table has over 85,000 clones, more than 70% seen once; the top ten hold just under 20%. Input material: peripheral blood. Receptor source: a human donor in a cohort sampled during active COVID-19.

The CDR3 sequence: CASSLSRGRGWNEQFF. CDR3 in DNA: TGTGCCAGCAGCTTATCCCGCGGGAGAGGTTGGAATGAGCAGTTCTTC. This rearrangement joins TRBV11-2 to TRBJ2-1, with 7 bases fitting TRBD2. The ends lost 2 bases at V and 7 bases at J; junction bases unmatched: 11. There are 16 residues in the CDR3. CDR1 is SGHAT, CDR2 FQNNGV, per germline.

The chain couples TRBV11-2 to TRBJ2-7; D is possibly TRBD1 (6 bases). Germline CDR1 SGHAT, CDR2 FQNNGV. The CDR3 is 12 residues long. V gave up 5 bases and J gave up 3 bases, with 8 bases separating them. DNA of the CDR3: TGTGCCAGCAGCCCGGACAGCTACGAGCAGTACTTC. It specifies CASSPDSYEQYF.